Following are 2 T cell receptor beta chains from one sample sequenced in a study of cytomegalovirus exposure and HLA in healthy donors. PCR was performed using 60 Vbeta and 13 Jbeta primers. Here immunoSEQ multiplex PCR was the method, and the copy in TCRdb shows in-frame clones only, minus some. The sample lists more than 130,000 clones; 76% were seen once. The sequenced sample was PBMCs. The receptor source for this set is a man in his late teens or twenties in good health and CMV-seronegative.

Written as DNA, the CDR3 is TGTGCCAGCAGTTACTCGATGCAGGGGTATGGCTACACCTTC. Translating it yields CASSYSMQGYGYTF. V is TRBV6-5 and J is TRBJ1-2; D is possibly TRBD1 (6 bases). The germline V gene encodes CDR1 MNHEY and CDR2 SVGAGI. V lost 0 bases to trimming and J lost 5 bases, with 10 bases between them. The CDR3 sequence is 14 residues long.

The gene calls are TRBV4-1 and TRBJ2-7; 8 bases fit TRBD1. The CDR3 contains 13 residues. The J segment lost 2 bases and the V segment lost 8 bases, leaving 5 bases of the junction unmatched. The germline V gene has CDR1 MGHRA and CDR2 YSYEKL. The DNA of the CDR3 is TGCGCCAGCCGACAGGGGATGACCTACGAGCAGTACTTC. Its translation: CASRQGMTYEQYF.